One sample yielded the 12 T cell receptor beta chains listed below, sequenced in a study of blood T cell repertoires in COVID-19 (TCRdb year 2020). The method was the immunoSEQ multiplex PCR assay. TCRdb carries this immuneACCESS record with in-frame sequences only. Its versions omit some clonotypes, under half of them owing to an unresolved V gene in the studies checked, with the rest unexplained. The sample profile shows some 110,000 clones; 90% to 95% of them were found once. The ten biggest clones cover approximately 6% of the sample. The material sequenced was peripheral blood. Receptor source: a human donor in a cohort sampled during active COVID-19.

The chain combines TRBV23-1 with TRBJ2-1; TRBD2 aligns across 7 bases. TRBV23-1 is noted as an ORF with a role that remains uncertain. The J segment lost 8 bases and the V segment lost 3 bases, leaving 10 bases of the junction unmatched. The length of the CDR3 is 15 residues. CDR3 DNA: TGCGCCAGCAGTCAGGCGTTTGCGGGGGAATATGAGCAGTTCTTC. It is translated as CASSQAFAGEYEQFF.

V gene TRBV19 combines with J gene TRBJ2-7; D remains unclear. The CDR3 loop spans 14 amino acids. V was cut by 2 bases and J by 1 base, with 9 bases left in between. CDR1 is LNHDA and CDR2 is SQIVND in the germline V gene (reference sequence). CDR3 DNA: TGTGCCAGTAGTATACACTATTCATCCTACGAGCAGTACTTC. It yields the protein CASSIHYSSYEQYF.

This chain connects TRBV6-5 to TRBJ2-7, with TRBD1 as a possible D gene (6 bases). Trimming stripped 8 bases from V and 6 bases from J, with 20 bases between. This CDR3 region has 14 residues. Germline-derived CDR1 and CDR2 are MNHEY and SVGAGI. In DNA form, the CDR3 reads TGTGCCAGCGGACAAACAGGGCTCCCAGGCGAGCAGTACTTC. Translated, it gives CASGQTGLPGEQYF.

The chain carries TRBV6-5 and TRBJ2-5; maybe TRBD2 (6 bases). This CDR3 region has 15 residues. Germline assignment: CDR1 MNHEY and CDR2 SVGAGI. Trimming pared 2 bases from V and 5 bases from J, leaving 15 bases between. The CDR3 protein is CASSYLGGSGETQYF. In DNA, the CDR3 is TGTGCCAGCAGTTACCTGGGGGGTAGTGGGGAGACCCAGTACTTC.

The chain combines TRBV4-3 with TRBJ2-2; D unclear. The length of the CDR3 is 15 residues. Germline CDR1 and CDR2: LGHNA and YSLEER. The V end lost 0 bases, the J end lost 6 bases, and 11 bases lay between the germline ends. The CDR3 protein is CASSQDASAAGELFF. The DNA for the CDR3 is TGCGCCAGCAGCCAAGACGCCTCGGCGGCCGGGGAGCTGTTTTTT.

This sequence joins TRBV30 and TRBJ2-7; tentative D call: TRBD1 (5 bases). The germline V gene encodes CDR1 GTSNPN and CDR2 SVGIG (reference sequence). V gave up 0 bases and J gave up 8 bases, with 11 bases separating them. There are 12 residues in the CDR3. This chain's CDR3 is CAWSVFPGKQYF. The CDR3 nucleotides are TGTGCCTGGAGTGTATTCCCAGGGAAGCAGTACTTC.

The chain combines TRBV6-2 or TRBV6-3 with TRBJ2-3; 9 nucleotides match TRBD2. Germline CDR1 MNHEY, CDR2 SVGEGT. The CDR3 totals 16 residues. Trimming at V came to 2 bases and at J to 6 bases, leaving 9 bases not matched to a gene. In nucleotides, the CDR3 is TGTGCCAGCAGTTACGGCGCGGGAGGGCCGAGGGATACGCAGTATTTT. This gives the protein CASSYGAGGPRDTQYF.

This clone has just a few counts. V gene TRBV15 combines with J gene TRBJ1-4, with D possibly being TRBD1 (6 bases). Per germline, CDR1 LNHNV and CDR2 YYDKDF (reference sequence). The V end lost 6 bases, the J end lost 5 bases, and 10 bases lay between the germline ends. The CDR3 length is 13 residues. The CDR3 DNA reads as TGTGCCACCAGGAAGGACAGAAATGAAAAACTGTTTTTT. Translation: CATRKDRNEKLFF. Drawing the rest from reference TRBV15 and TRBJ1-4, the complete variable domain is DAMVIQNPRYQVTQFGKPVTLSCSQTLNHNVMYWYQQKSSQAPKLLFHYYDKDFNNEADTPDNFQSRRPNTSFCFLDIRSPGLGDTAMYLCATRKDRNEKLFFGSGTQLSVL.

The V and J genes are TRBV5-1 and TRBJ2-7, with 9 bases lining up with TRBD2. The CDR3 runs 15 residues. J was trimmed by 7 bases and V by 2 bases; bases with no gene match: 10. Germline values: CDR1 SGHRS, CDR2 YFSETQ. CDR3 nucleotides: TGCGCCAGCAGCTTTGCTAGCGGGATGAGAGGAGAGCAGTACTTC. Its translation is CASSFASGMRGEQYF.

The chain recombines TRBV28 with TRBJ1-1; 9 bases are a match to TRBD1. V lost 3 bases, J lost 10 bases, and 12 bases stayed unmatched. The CDR3 contains 15 residues. Germline V gives CDR1 MDHEN, CDR2 SYDVKM. The CDR3 protein is CASSFLGDRVKGAFF. Written as DNA, the CDR3 is TGTGCCAGCAGTTTCCTGGGGGACAGGGTTAAAGGAGCTTTCTTT.

The V gene is TRBV19, the J gene TRBJ2-1; 9 bases agree with TRBD2. The CDR3 loop spans 13 amino acids. Germline-derived CDR1 and CDR2 are LNHDA and SQIVND (reference sequence). J lost 6 bases, V lost 4 bases, and 1 base had no gene match. Here the CDR3 reads CASSKLAGNEQFF. For the CDR3, the DNA is TGTGCCAGTAGTAAACTAGCGGGCAATGAGCAGTTCTTC.

The chain joins TRBV19 to TRBJ2-3; weak D call: TRBD2 (6 bases). The CDR3 runs to 15 residues. V dropped 3 bases and J dropped 3 bases, with 13 bases sitting between them. The germline V gene encodes CDR1 LNHDA and CDR2 SQIVND (reference sequence). The chain's CDR3 is CASSILAGLTDTQYF. Here the CDR3 DNA reads TGTGCCAGTAGTATCCTGGCGGGGCTAACAGATACGCAGTATTTT.